The 20 T cell receptor beta chains below come from one sample, sequenced in a study of blood T cell repertoires in COVID-19. The repertoire was sequenced with immunoSEQ multiplex PCR; TCRdb's copy has only in-frame clones and lacks some. This table holds fewer than 300,000 clones, more than 65% found once. The sequencing input was peripheral blood. Every receptor here comes from a woman under 30 with acute or convalescent COVID-19.

The chain uses TRBV19 and TRBJ2-7; the D is unclear. Trimming pared 3 bases from V and 3 bases from J, leaving 9 bases between. Looked up from germline, CDR1 is LNHDA and CDR2 is SQIVND (reference sequence). The CDR3 length is 13 residues. The DNA of the CDR3 is TGTGCCAGTAGTATGGGCGCATACTACGAGCAGTACTTC. Protein sequence: CASSMGAYYEQYF.

The CDR3 reads CASTLQGPRNTEAFF. The CDR3 nucleotides read TGTGCCAGCACCCTACAGGGGCCGAGGAACACTGAAGCTTTCTTT. The rearrangement uses TRBV5-6 and TRBJ1-1, with 7 nucleotides matching TRBD1. This CDR3 spans 15 amino acids. V was pared by 6 bases and J by 1 base, with 9 bases of the junction left unmatched. Germline CDR1 SGHDT, CDR2 YYEEEE. The full variable domain, completed using reference TRBV5-6 and TRBJ1-1, is DAGVTQSPTHLIKTRGQQVTLRCSPKSGHDTVSWYQQALGQGPQFIFQYYEEEERQRGNFPDRFSGHQFPNYSSELNVNALLLGDSALYLCASTLQGPRNTEAFFGQGTRLTVV.

V usage is TRBV28 and J usage is TRBJ2-1, with TRBD1 matching over 8 bases. V lost 7 bases to trimming and J lost 5 bases; unmatched junction nucleotides: 13. Germline V gives CDR1 MDHEN, CDR2 SYDVKM. The CDR3 covers 16 residues. CDR3 sequence reads: CASTQGVGRGHNEQFF. For the CDR3, the DNA is TGTGCCAGCACCCAAGGGGTCGGCAGGGGGCACAATGAGCAGTTCTTC.

The chain is built from TRBV7-3 and TRBJ2-1, with D perhaps TRBD2 (6 bases). Trimming took off 5 bases at V and 6 bases at J, with 14 bases between the two ends. This CDR3 has 14 amino acids. CDR1 and CDR2 (germline): SGHTA, FQGTGA. CDR3 protein: CASSSGHSSNEQFF. The CDR3 DNA is TGTGCCAGCAGCAGCGGGCATTCATCCAATGAGCAGTTCTTC. Full variable domain (rest looked up from reference TRBV7-3 and TRBJ2-1): GAGVSQTPSNKVTEKGKYVELRCDPISGHTALYWYRQSLGQGPEFLIYFQGTGAADDSGLPNDRFFAVRPEGSVSTLKIQRTERGDSAVYLCASSSGHSSNEQFFGPGTRLTVL.

The chain carries TRBV5-1 and TRBJ1-5, with TRBD1 as a possible D gene (6 bases). The CDR3 sequence is 18 residues long. V lost 4 bases and J 0 bases, leaving 20 bases between the germline ends. Germline V gene data show CDR1 as SGHRS and CDR2 as YFSETQ. The CDR3, as DNA: TGCGCCAGCAGCCAGGACCCCAGGGGTTTGTATAGCAATCAGCCCCAGCATTTT. This sequence encodes CASSQDPRGLYSNQPQHF. The whole variable domain, filled in from reference TRBV5-1 and TRBJ1-5, reads KAGVTQTPRYLIKTRGQQVTLSCSPISGHRSVSWYQQTPGQGLQFLFEYFSETQRNKGNFPGRFSGRQFSNSRSEMNVSTLELGDSALYLCASSQDPRGLYSNQPQHFGDGTRLSIL.

This chain joins TRBV28 and TRBJ1-1; D unresolved. This CDR3 has 14 residues. The V end was cut by 6 bases, the J end by 11 bases, with 22 bases between. CDR1 and CDR2 from the germline V gene are MDHEN and SYDVKM. Here the CDR3 reads CASRSESSRFEAFF. The CDR3 bases are TGTGCCAGCAGGTCGGAGTCCAGCCGCTTTGAGGCTTTCTTT.

The CDR3 loop reads CASSVGPGLYSNQPQHF. CDR3 bases: TGTGCCAGCAGCGTAGGCCCAGGACTTTATAGCAATCAGCCCCAGCATTTT. The rearrangement joins TRBV9 to TRBJ1-5; D unresolved. In germline, CDR1 is SGDLS, CDR2 YYNGEE. The CDR3 extends over 17 amino acids. The V end was cut by 0 bases, the J end by 0 bases, with 13 bases between.

The V gene is TRBV5-1, the J gene TRBJ2-2; perhaps TRBD2 as D (5 bases). V was shortened by 6 bases and J by 7 bases, with 13 bases between the two germline ends. The CDR3 covers 13 residues. Germline V lookup: CDR1 SGHRS, CDR2 YFSETQ. CDR3 nucleotides: TGCGCCAGCATGACGGGATCGGGCGGGGAGCTGTTTTTT. Protein: CASMTGSGGELFF.

The V call is TRBV6-5, the J call TRBJ2-5; 8 bases map to TRBD1. The germline gives CDR1 MNHEY, CDR2 SVGAGI. CDR3 size: 15 residues. V shed 6 bases, J shed 5 bases, and the junction held 11 bases outside the gene matches. CDR3 sequence (DNA): TGTGCCAGCAGCGATAATGGACAGGGTATCGAGACCCAGTACTTC. This sequence encodes CASSDNGQGIETQYF.

This chain joins TRBV4-3 and TRBJ2-7; possibly TRBD1 for D (5 bases). Germline-derived CDR1 and CDR2 are LGHNA and YSLEER. The V end was cut by 4 bases, the J end by 4 bases, with 11 bases between. CDR3 length: 13 residues. Here the CDR3 reads CASSPGLQYEQYF. The DNA of the CDR3 is TGCGCCAGCAGCCCAGGGCTACAGTACGAGCAGTACTTC.

The chain carries TRBV24-1 and TRBJ2-3; a weak D match, TRBD1 (5 bases). In germline, CDR1 is KGHDR, CDR2 SFDVKD. This CDR3 is 15 amino acids long. Trimming took 5 bases from V and 0 from J, leaving 11 bases between them. This CDR3 is CATSAQGRSTDTQYF. The CDR3 DNA reads as TGTGCCACCAGTGCCCAGGGAAGGAGCACAGATACGCAGTATTTT.

This rearrangement joins TRBV5-6 to TRBJ2-1, with D unresolved. Looked up from germline, CDR1 is SGHDT and CDR2 is YYEEEE. The CDR3 spans 14 residues. Trimming cost V 0 bases and J 2 bases, with 6 bases left between them. CDR3 nucleotides: TGTGCCAGCAGCTTGGTTGCGACCTACAATGAGCAGTTCTTC. Translation: CASSLVATYNEQFF.

The J gene is TRBJ2-2, the V gene TRBV6-4, with TRBD2 matching over 8 bases. The V gene's germline CDR1 is MRHNA and CDR2 SNTAGT. The CDR3 runs to 14 residues. Trimming removed 2 bases from V and 6 bases from J; junction bases left unmatched: 2. The DNA of the CDR3 is TGTGCCAGCAGTGACCGGACTAGCTCCGGGGAGCTGTTTTTT. Translating it yields CASSDRTSSGELFF.

V gene TRBV6-5 combines with J gene TRBJ1-4; D remains ambiguous. Trimming cost V 4 bases and J 4 bases, with 10 bases left between them. CDR3 size: 14 residues. Germline CDR1 and CDR2: MNHEY and SVGAGI. The CDR3 DNA is TGTGCCAGCAGTTCACAGTTTGATAATGAAAAACTGTTTTTT. Translated, it gives CASSSQFDNEKLFF.

This chain joins TRBV19 and TRBJ1-6; 7 nucleotides align to TRBD1. The CDR3 extends over 15 amino acids. Looked up from germline, CDR1 is LNHDA and CDR2 is SQIVND (reference sequence). Trimming cost V 3 bases and J 8 bases; bases outside gene matches: 7. CDR3 protein: CASSIGWDSDSPLHF. CDR3 in DNA: TGTGCCAGTAGTATTGGGTGGGACAGCGATTCACCCCTCCACTTT.

The chain is built from TRBV24-1 and TRBJ2-1; 7 nucleotides match TRBD2. Germline CDR1 and CDR2: KGHDR and SFDVKD. The junction had 15 bases not matched to a gene; V was cut back by 4 bases and J by 7 bases. CDR3 size: 17 residues. CDR3: CATSETSGTGGLNEQFF. CDR3 in DNA: TGTGCCACCAGTGAGACCTCCGGGACGGGGGGTCTGAATGAGCAGTTCTTC.

The gene calls are TRBV11-3 and TRBJ2-7; 14 bases agree with TRBD2. The germline V gene encodes CDR1 SGHNT and CDR2 YENEEA. V was clipped by 6 bases and J by 3 bases; unmatched bases: 13. The CDR3 is made up of 18 amino acids. The CDR3 reads CASSVVGTSGRAGYEQYF. For the CDR3, the DNA is TGTGCCAGCAGTGTGGTGGGGACTAGCGGGAGAGCTGGCTACGAGCAGTACTTC.

This clone was seen only once. V is TRBV18 and J is TRBJ2-3, with D tentatively TRBD2 (5 bases). Between the trimmed V and J ends, which lost 7 bases and 1 base, there was a span of 15 bases. Germline lookup yields CDR1 KGHSH and CDR2 LQKENI. The CDR3 covers 15 residues. DNA for the CDR3: TGTGCCAGCTATAGCCCCAGCGGAGGCACAGATACGCAGTATTTT. Translation: CASYSPSGGTDTQYF.

This chain joins TRBV12-3 or TRBV12-4 and TRBJ2-7; D might be TRBD2 (6 bases). V was cut by 5 bases and J by 3 bases, with 8 bases left in between. The CDR3 loop spans 12 amino acids. The CDR3 spells CASSRRGYEQYF. DNA for the CDR3: TGTGCCAGCAGTCGGCGGGGCTACGAGCAGTACTTC.

The rearrangement links TRBV7-9 to TRBJ2-7; tentative D call: TRBD2 (7 bases). The CDR3 covers 17 residues. Germline CDR1 SEHNR, CDR2 FQNEAQ (reference sequence). V lost 1 base and J 2 bases, leaving 18 bases between the germline ends. CDR3 sequence reads: CASSLVRIGGATYEQYF. CDR3 DNA: TGTGCCAGCAGCTTAGTAAGAATTGGGGGGGCCACCTACGAGCAGTACTTC.